The rows below give T cell receptor beta chains drawn from one sample of a study of response to subunit inactivated influenza vaccine. From the RT-PCR reads, TCRdb called clonotypes with MiXCR, one entry per CDR3 protein. The sample includes fewer than 600,000 distinct CDR3 sequences, more than 7% of them seen just once. This material consisted of PBMCs from blood, taken roughly 24 months after vaccination. The receptor source for this set is a man aged 45 to 70 who received an inactivated influenza vaccine. CDR3s include the opening cysteine and the closing phenylalanine or tryptophan. The D gene is left open where the match is weak. Only part of the rows carry a size: once, few, many, or a class if the clone is expanded.

V	size	D	J	DNA	CDR3
TRBV10-3	many	TRBD2	TRBJ2-3	TGTGCCATCAGTGTCGGACTAGGGAACACAGATACGCAGTATTTT	CAISVGLGNTDTQYF
TRBV13	-	-	TRBJ1-5	TGTGCCAGCAGCCACTCAGGGGACGATAGCAATCAGCCCCAGCATTTT	CASSHSGDDSNQPQHF
TRBV9	-	TRBD1	TRBJ1-6	TGTGCCAGCAGCGTAGGGACAGGGTCTTCACCCCTCCACTTT	CASSVGTGSSPLHF
TRBV5-1	many	TRBD2	TRBJ2-2	TGCGCCAGCAGCAAGGGACTAGCGGCGAACACCGGGGAGCTGTTTTTT	CASSKGLAANTGELFF
TRBV7-9	-	TRBD1	TRBJ2-3	TGTGCCAGCAGCATGGACAGGGGGCCAGATACGCAGTATTTT	CASSMDRGPDTQYF
TRBV12-3/TRBV12-4	many	TRBD1	TRBJ1-5	TGTGCCAGCAGTCCAATCCCGGGACAGGGAAATCAGCCCCAGCATTTT	CASSPIPGQGNQPQHF
TRBV7-8	many	TRBD1	TRBJ2-3	TGTGCCAGCAGCCCGACCCCGGGACAGGGGGATGGTTCGTATAGAACAGATACGCAGTATTTT	CASSPTPGQGDGSYRTDTQYF
TRBV25-1	-	-	TRBJ2-5	TGTGCCAGCAGTGAAAGGGGGGCGGGAGAGACCCAGTACTTC	CASSERGAGETQYF
TRBV5-8	few	-	TRBJ1-1	TGTGCCAGCAGCTTTCGAGCGGGCGGTGAAGCTTTCTTT	CASSFRAGGEAFF
TRBV12-3/TRBV12-4	medium-sized	-	TRBJ2-2	TGTGCCAGCAGTCCCCGCGCCGTAGAGGGGGCCGGGGAGCTGTTTTTT	CASSPRAVEGAGELFF
TRBV19	few	TRBD1	TRBJ2-7	TGTGCCAGTAGTAGCGGGACAGGGGCCTCCTACGAGCAGTACTTC	CASSSGTGASYEQYF
TRBV20-1	few	TRBD1	TRBJ2-2	TGCAGTGCTAGGGAGTCGGGGACAGGGTCCGGGGAGCTGTTTTTT	CSARESGTGSGELFF
TRBV7-2	-	TRBD1	TRBJ2-5	TGTGCCAGCAGCTTCGTGGGACAGCCACAAGAGACCCAGTACTTC	CASSFVGQPQETQYF
TRBV2	many	-	TRBJ2-2	TGTGCCAGCAGTGAACAGCTTTCGAACACCGGGGAGCTGTTTTTT	CASSEQLSNTGELFF
TRBV25-1	few	TRBD2	TRBJ2-1	TGTGCCAGCAGTGATCTGGCTAGCGGGAAGGATGAGCAGTTCTTC	CASSDLASGKDEQFF
TRBV5-1	many	TRBD1	TRBJ2-7	TGCGCCAGCAGCACCGGGACAGGGGGCTACGAGCAGTACTTC	CASSTGTGGYEQYF